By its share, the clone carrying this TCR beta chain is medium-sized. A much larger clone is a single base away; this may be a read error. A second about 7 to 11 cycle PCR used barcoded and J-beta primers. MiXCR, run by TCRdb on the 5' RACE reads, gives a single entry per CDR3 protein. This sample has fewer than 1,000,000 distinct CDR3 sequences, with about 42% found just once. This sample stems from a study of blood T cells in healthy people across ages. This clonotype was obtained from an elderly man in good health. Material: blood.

CDR3 protein: CSAGFRLAGEMGNEQYF. The CDR3 nucleotides read TGCAGTGCAGGTTTTAGACTAGCGGGAGAAATGGGCAATGAGCAGTACTTC. The V gene is TRBV20-1, the J gene TRBJ2-5; 12 nucleotides line up with TRBD2. The CDR3 is 17 amino acids. Germline V lookup: CDR1 DFQATT, CDR2 SNEGSKA (reference sequence). Germline trimming cut 6 bases from V and 11 bases from J; bases unmatched to any gene: 22.